This TCR beta chain is from a study of T cells in Graves' hyperthyroidism and ophthalmopathy. Orbital computed tomography, thyroid ultrasound, serum thyroxine and TRAb, and clinical symptoms together informed the diagnoses. Whole-study results and caveats: Before onset, ophthalmopathy was predicted by the model a median roughly 6.8 months earlier. The majority of expanded thyroid clonotypes above 0.001 also appeared in blood.

Many counts were recorded for this clonotype. Its specificity is not known. Germline assignment: CDR1 LNHDA and CDR2 SQIVND (reference sequence). Trimming cost V 4 bases and J 3 bases; bases outside gene matches: 6. The CDR3 spans 16 residues. The TCR beta CDR3 regions underwent amplification using RNA transcripts as the source. TCR CDR3 underwent first-round RT-PCR with the HTBI primer set. Using its own MiXCR run on the multiplex PCR reads, TCRdb lists one record per CDR3 protein. The sample has about 290,000 distinct CDR3 sequences, approximately 15% seen once. Sequences were obtained from blood. The origin of this receptor is a woman aged 35 to 49 with Graves' hyperthyroidism. This chain uses TRBV19 with TRBJ2-7; 13 nucleotides line up with TRBD2. Here the CDR3 DNA reads TGTGCCAGTAGTAACAAAGGGACTAGCGGGGACTACGAGCAGTACTTC. Translated: CASSNKGTSGDYEQYF.